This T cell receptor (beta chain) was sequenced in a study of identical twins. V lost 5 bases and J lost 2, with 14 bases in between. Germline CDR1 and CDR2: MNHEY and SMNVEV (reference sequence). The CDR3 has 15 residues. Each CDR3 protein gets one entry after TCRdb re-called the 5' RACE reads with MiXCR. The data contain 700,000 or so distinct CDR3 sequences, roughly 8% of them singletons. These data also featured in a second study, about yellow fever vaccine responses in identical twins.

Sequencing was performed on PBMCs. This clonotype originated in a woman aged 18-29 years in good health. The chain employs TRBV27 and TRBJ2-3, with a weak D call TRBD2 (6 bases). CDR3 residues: CASSPDYPATDTQYF. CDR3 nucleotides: TGTGCCAGCAGTCCGGACTACCCGGCCACAGATACGCAGTATTTT.